This entry is about one T cell receptor (beta chain). Its antigen is not identified. Use of 60 Vbeta and 13 Jbeta primers characterized the PCR. The repertoire was sequenced with immunoSEQ multiplex PCR; TCRdb's copy has only in-frame clones and lacks some. This table has about 92,000 clones, 80% appearing once. The junction had 6 bases not matched to a gene; V was cut back by 2 bases and J by 3 bases. CDR3 length equals 15 residues. CDR1 is KGHSH and CDR2 is LQKENI in the germline V gene. The sample belongs to a study of cytomegalovirus exposure and HLA in healthy donors. Study overall: There were about 85 million unique TCRs (from HLA-typed donors) in an early data release. General study results and limits: The presence/absence work took it that sequencing depth was about the same across donors.

Material: PBMCs. The chain carries TRBV18 and TRBJ2-7; 8 bases agree with TRBD1. This TCR derives from a man aged 18 to 30 in good health and CMV-seronegative. CDR3 protein: CASSPAGQGHYEQYF. Written as DNA, the CDR3 is TGTGCCAGCTCACCAGCCGGACAGGGCCACTACGAGCAGTACTTC.